A single sample is the source of the 10 T cell receptor beta chains below, sequenced in a study of cytomegalovirus exposure and HLA in healthy donors. The PCR used 60 Vbeta and 13 Jbeta primers. Using immunoSEQ multiplex PCR, the repertoire was profiled, and TCRdb retains in-frame clones only, with some absent. The sample holds roughly 140,000 clones, around 75% seen once. The material sequenced was PBMCs. These TCRs come from a man aged 18 to 35 in good health and CMV-seronegative.

Only one count was recorded for this clone. V is TRBV27 and J is TRBJ1-4, with TRBD1 matching over 7 bases. The CDR3 loop spans 14 amino acids. The junction had 8 bases not matched to a gene; V was cut back by 6 bases and J by 7 bases. Per germline, CDR1 MNHEY and CDR2 SMNVEV (reference sequence). The CDR3 spells CASRFQTGLEKLFF. CDR3 sequence (DNA): TGTGCCAGCAGGTTCCAGACAGGGCTTGAAAAACTGTTTTTT.

The chain couples TRBV5-6 to TRBJ1-6; D is unresolved. Germline V lookup: CDR1 SGHDT, CDR2 YYEEEE. The CDR3 sequence is 14 residues long. With 2 bases removed from V and 8 bases from J, the gap between germline ends came to 11 bases. This CDR3 is CASSLVGIDSPLHF. Here the CDR3 DNA reads TGTGCCAGCAGCTTAGTGGGCATCGATTCACCCCTCCACTTT.

J is TRBJ1-1 and V is TRBV19; tentative D call: TRBD1 (6 bases). CDR1 is LNHDA and CDR2 is SQIVND in the germline V gene (reference sequence). The CDR3 has 16 residues. The germline V and J ends were trimmed by 5 bases and 6 bases, with 22 bases remaining between them. CDR3 sequence reads: CASSAIQGRGDAEAFF. The CDR3 nucleotides are TGTGCCAGTAGTGCGATTCAGGGGCGTGGGGACGCTGAAGCTTTCTTT. The full variable domain, with the rest looked up from reference TRBV19 and TRBJ1-1, is DGGITQSPKYLFRKEGQNVTLSCEQNLNHDAMYWYRQDPGQGLRLIYYSQIVNDFQKGDIAEGYSVSREKKESFPLTVTSAQKNPTAFYLCASSAIQGRGDAEAFFGQGTRLTVV.

A single count supports this clone. V usage is TRBV29-1 and J usage is TRBJ2-7, with 9 bases aligning to TRBD2. The CDR3 is 15 residues long. Trimming took 0 bases from V and 2 from J; bases not matched to a gene: 5. CDR1 is SQVTM, CDR2 ANQGSEA, per germline. CDR3 amino acids: CSVEDPSGRTYEQYF. DNA for the CDR3: TGCAGCGTTGAAGATCCCAGCGGGAGGACCTACGAGCAGTACTTC.

The V and J genes are TRBV2 and TRBJ2-3; D is unclear. Deletions cut 2 bases from V and 8 bases from J, with 5 bases between. The CDR3 loop spans 11 amino acids. Per the germline V gene, CDR1 is SNHLY and CDR2 is FYNNEI. CDR3: CASSESVTQYF. CDR3 bases: TGTGCCAGCAGTGAATCAGTTACGCAGTATTTT.

This clone was counted between two and nine times. The genes are TRBV6-6 and TRBJ2-7; 11 bases agree with TRBD2. The CDR3 is 15 amino acids. Looked up from germline, CDR1 is MNHNY and CDR2 is SVGAGI (reference sequence). Trimming at V came to 5 bases and at J to 5 bases, leaving 8 bases not matched to a gene. The CDR3 DNA follows: TGTGCCAGCAGTGCCACTAGCGGGAGCCCCCACGAGCAGTACTTC. Encoded protein: CASSATSGSPHEQYF.

DNA of the CDR3: TGTGCCAGCAGTGAAGGGACAGGGGAGGGCCGAGAGACCCAGTACTTC. The encoded protein is CASSEGTGEGRETQYF. The genes are TRBV5-5 and TRBJ2-5, with 10 positions matching TRBD1. The J segment lost 4 bases and the V segment lost 5 bases, leaving 11 bases of the junction unmatched. CDR1 is SGHKS and CDR2 is YYEKEE in the germline V gene (reference sequence). The CDR3 runs to 16 residues.

The V call is TRBV29-1, the J call TRBJ2-5, with 11 bases aligning to TRBD2. V shed 4 bases, J shed 4 bases, and the junction held 14 bases outside the gene matches. From germline, CDR1 is SQVTM and CDR2 ANQGSEA. This CDR3 has 17 residues. CDR3 DNA: TGCAGCGTTGGGAAAATAGCGGGAGGGGGGGTTTTAGAGACCCAGTACTTC. This encodes CSVGKIAGGGVLETQYF.

This chain links TRBV18 with TRBJ1-1; D not certain. This CDR3 spans 13 amino acids. V lost 1 base and J 11 bases, leaving 14 bases between the germline ends. Germline V gene lookup returns CDR1 KGHSH and CDR2 LQKENI. CDR3 sequence (DNA): TGTGCCAGCTCACCACGAGGAGGGTGGGCCGCTTTCTTT. Translating gives CASSPRGGWAAFF. Full variable domain (missing parts from reference TRBV18 and TRBJ1-1): NAGVMQNPRHLVRRRGQEARLRCSPMKGHSHVYWYRQLPEEGLKFMVYLQKENIIDESGMPKERFSAEFPKEGPSILRIQQVVRGDSAAYFCASSPRGGWAAFFGQGTRLTVV.

The chain combines TRBV5-4 with TRBJ2-2, with TRBD2 identical over 9 bases. Losses at the gene ends were 4 bases for V and 5 bases for J; bases not matched to a gene: 9. This CDR3 region has 16 residues. Germline assignment: CDR1 SGHNT and CDR2 YYREEE (reference sequence). The CDR3 reads CASSRREGALTGELFF. As DNA, the CDR3 is TGTGCCAGCAGCCGGCGGGAGGGGGCGCTTACCGGGGAGCTGTTTTTT. The entire variable domain, with the rest obtained from reference TRBV5-4 and TRBJ2-2, is as follows: ETGVTQSPTHLIKTRGQQVTLRCSSQSGHNTVSWYQQALGQGPQFIFQYYREEENGRGNFPPRFSGLQFPNYSSELNVNALELDDSALYLCASSRREGALTGELFFGEGSRLTVL.